A selection of T cell receptor beta chains follows, all from one sample in a study of neurological immune-mediated disorders. One entry per CDR3 protein, called by TCRdb with MiXCR from the 5' RACE reads. The table records tens of thousands of distinct CDR3 sequences, around 10% of them present only once. Sequencing used PBMCs. The receptor set was obtained from a man in his fifties or sixties in good health. Each CDR3 is given with its conserved first and last residue. D genes are given only for firm matches. Rows may omit the clone size; those that give it use once, few, many or a size class.

j_gene	d_gene	v_gene	abundance	CDR3nt	CDR3aa
TRBJ2-1	-	TRBV6-6	many	TGTGCCAGCAGTCGGACAGACTACAATGAGCAGTTCTTC	CASSRTDYNEQFF
TRBJ1-2	TRBD1	TRBV7-9	many	TGTGCCAGCTATGGACCGGGACAGATTAACTATGGCTACACCTTC	CASYGPGQINYGYTF
TRBJ2-2	-	TRBV20-1	many	TGCAGTGCTAGAGATCAGGGGGGGCAGAACACCGGGGAGCTGTTTTTT	CSARDQGGQNTGELFF
TRBJ2-5	TRBD1	TRBV25-1	many	TGTGCCAGCAGTGAATCAGGGGGAGAGACCCAGTACTTC	CASSESGGETQYF
TRBJ2-3	-	TRBV7-2	many	TGTGCCAGCAGCTTAAGTGGCCTAATCACAGATACGCAGTATTTT	CASSLSGLITDTQYF
TRBJ1-1	-	TRBV6-5	many	TGTGCCAGCAGTTACGCTCGAGGCACTGAAGCTTTCTTT	CASSYARGTEAFF
TRBJ2-1	TRBD2	TRBV15	few	TGTGCCACCAGCTCTGGATCGCGGGGGGGAAATGAGCAGTTCTTC	CATSSGSRGGNEQFF
TRBJ2-3	-	TRBV18	many	TGTGCCAGCTCACCACGGGCAACAGATACGCAGTATTTT	CASSPRATDTQYF
TRBJ1-2	TRBD1	TRBV20-1	many	TGCAGTGCTACCCCGGACAGGGCTAACTATGGCTACACCTTC	CSATPDRANYGYTF
TRBJ2-1	TRBD2	TRBV27	many	TGTGCCAGCAGTACCCAGGGACTAGCGGGGACCCACAATGAGCAGTTCTTC	CASSTQGLAGTHNEQFF
TRBJ2-5	-	TRBV18	-	TGTGCCAGCTCACCACTCCTGGGGGTTGAAGAGACCCAGTACTTC	CASSPLLGVEETQYF
TRBJ2-1	TRBD2	TRBV5-1	many	TGCGCCAGCAGCTTGGCGGGCGGGGGGGCCGGGCCAAGATTGAATGAGCAGTTCTTC	CASSLAGGGAGPRLNEQFF
TRBJ2-7	TRBD1	TRBV20-1	many	TGCAGTGCTCCTGACAGGGGGAAGCTCTACGAGCAGTACTTC	CSAPDRGKLYEQYF
TRBJ1-4	-	TRBV10-3	many	TGTGCCATCAGTGAGTCAGACAAGACTAATGAAAAACTGTTTTTT	CAISESDKTNEKLFF